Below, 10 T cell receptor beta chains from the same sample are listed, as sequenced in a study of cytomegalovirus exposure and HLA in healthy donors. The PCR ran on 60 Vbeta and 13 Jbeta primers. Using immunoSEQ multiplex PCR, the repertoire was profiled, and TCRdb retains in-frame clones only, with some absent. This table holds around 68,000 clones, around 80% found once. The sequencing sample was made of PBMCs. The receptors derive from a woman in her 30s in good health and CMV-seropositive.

The CDR3 loop reads CASSLVPAGVDTQYF. CDR3 in DNA: TGTGCCAGCAGCTTAGTCCCAGCGGGAGTTGATACGCAGTATTTT. The rearrangement joins TRBV7-3 to TRBJ2-3; 8 bases match TRBD2. The CDR3 consists of 15 residues. Germline assignment: CDR1 SGHTA and CDR2 FQGTGA. Unmatched junction bases numbered 7, after V lost 2 bases and J lost 6 bases.

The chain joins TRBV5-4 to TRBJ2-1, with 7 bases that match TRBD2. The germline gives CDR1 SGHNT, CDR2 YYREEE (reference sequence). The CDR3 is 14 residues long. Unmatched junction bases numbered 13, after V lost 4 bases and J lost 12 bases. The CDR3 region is CASSIGGSWEGQFF. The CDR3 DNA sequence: TGTGCCAGCAGCATCGGCGGGAGTTGGGAGGGGCAGTTCTTC.

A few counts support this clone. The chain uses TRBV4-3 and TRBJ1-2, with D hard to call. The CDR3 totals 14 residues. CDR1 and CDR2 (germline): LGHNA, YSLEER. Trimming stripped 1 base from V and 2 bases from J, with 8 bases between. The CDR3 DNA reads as TGCGCCAGCAGCCAAGGGGAGGCCAACTATGGCTACACCTTC. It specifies CASSQGEANYGYTF.

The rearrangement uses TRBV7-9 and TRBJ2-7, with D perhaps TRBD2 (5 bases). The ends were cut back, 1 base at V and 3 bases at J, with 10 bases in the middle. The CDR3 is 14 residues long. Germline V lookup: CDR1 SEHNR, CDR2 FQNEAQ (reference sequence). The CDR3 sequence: CASSLEVGGYEQYF. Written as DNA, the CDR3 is TGTGCCAGCAGCTTAGAGGTCGGAGGCTACGAGCAGTACTTC.

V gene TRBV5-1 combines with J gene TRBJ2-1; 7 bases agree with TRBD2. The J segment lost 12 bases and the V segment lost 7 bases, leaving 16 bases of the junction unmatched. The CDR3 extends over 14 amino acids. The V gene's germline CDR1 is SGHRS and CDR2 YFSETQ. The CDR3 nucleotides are TGCGCCAGCGGGGTGGGAGGGCCTGGTGAGGGGCAGTTCTTC. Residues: CASGVGGPGEGQFF.

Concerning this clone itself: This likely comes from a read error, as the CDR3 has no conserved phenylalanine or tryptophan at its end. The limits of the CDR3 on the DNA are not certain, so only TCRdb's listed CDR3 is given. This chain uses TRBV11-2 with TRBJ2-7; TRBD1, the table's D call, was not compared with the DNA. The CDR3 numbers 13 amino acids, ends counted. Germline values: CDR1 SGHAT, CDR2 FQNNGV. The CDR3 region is CASSLRQDAPRWL.

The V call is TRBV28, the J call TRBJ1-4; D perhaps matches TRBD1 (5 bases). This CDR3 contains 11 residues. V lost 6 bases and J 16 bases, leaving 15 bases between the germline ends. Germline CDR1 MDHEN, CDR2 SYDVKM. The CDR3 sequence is CASRFSDISFF. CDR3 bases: TGTGCCAGCAGATTCTCGGACATTTCGTTTTTT.

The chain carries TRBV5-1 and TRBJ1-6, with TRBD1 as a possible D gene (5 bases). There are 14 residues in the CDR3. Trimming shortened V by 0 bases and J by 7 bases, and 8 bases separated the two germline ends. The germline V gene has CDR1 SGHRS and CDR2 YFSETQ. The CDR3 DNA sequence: TGCGCCAGCAGCTTGGGACAGCAAAATTCACCCCTCCACTTT. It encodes CASSLGQQNSPLHF.

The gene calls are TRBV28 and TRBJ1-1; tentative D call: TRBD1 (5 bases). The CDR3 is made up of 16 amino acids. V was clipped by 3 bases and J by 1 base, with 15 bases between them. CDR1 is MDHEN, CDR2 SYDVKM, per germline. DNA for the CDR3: TGTGCCAGCAGTTTGCCAGGGTTGCCGCCGAACACTGAAGCTTTCTTT. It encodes CASSLPGLPPNTEAFF. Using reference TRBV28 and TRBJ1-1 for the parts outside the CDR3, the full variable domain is DVKVTQSSRYLVKRTGEKVFLECVQDMDHENMFWYRQDPGLGLRLIYFSYDVKMKEKGDIPEGYSVSREKKERFSLILESASTNQTSMYLCASSLPGLPPNTEAFFGQGTRLTVV.

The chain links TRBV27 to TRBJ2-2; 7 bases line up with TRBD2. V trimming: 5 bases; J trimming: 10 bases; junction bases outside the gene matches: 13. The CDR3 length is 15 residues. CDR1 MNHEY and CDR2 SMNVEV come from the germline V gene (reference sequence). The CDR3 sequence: CASSGTINIKSELFF. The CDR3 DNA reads TGTGCCAGCAGTGGGACTATAAATATTAAGTCGGAGCTGTTTTTT.